This TCR beta chain was profiled in a study of blood T cells in healthy people across ages. This clonotype was counted between two and nine times. The target antigen is unknown. PCR was performed a second time for about 6 to 12 cycles using a sample-barcoded 5' primer and a J-beta primer mix. Unique molecular identifiers of 12 random nucleotides labeled each cDNA. TCRdb recomputed calls from the 5' RACE reads with MiXCR, one row per CDR3 protein. The data hold around 1,800,000 distinct CDR3 sequences, with about two fifths observed a single time. This CDR3 comprises 12 residues. In germline, CDR1 is DFQATT, CDR2 SNEGSKA (reference sequence). V lost 5 bases to trimming and J lost 4 bases, with 9 bases between them. Study results and limitations: Greater diversity and more naive CD4+ cells were seen in long-lived donors than in aged donors. Per-million-T-cell TCR beta diversity fell roughly linearly with age. It was held that diversity estimates obtained from one million T cells represented underestimates.

This receptor was obtained from a human donor in good health. The V gene is TRBV20-1, the J gene TRBJ1-5, with D tentatively TRBD1 (5 bases). The sample taken for sequencing was blood. The CDR3: CSAGGENQPQHF. The CDR3 nucleotides are TGCAGTGCTGGAGGGGAGAATCAGCCCCAGCATTTT.